This TCR beta chain was sequenced in a study of radiotherapy plus CTLA-4 blockade in lung cancer (dated by TCRdb to 2016 to 2019). Regarding the complete study: Among enrolled patients, around 18% had an objective response and approximately 30% reached disease control. The research as a whole found: After treatment with radiotherapy and ipilimumab, TCR clones that originated in tumors expanded in peripheral blood. The strongest predictors of response, as reported, were early dynamic changes in blood T cell clones along with a rise in serum interferon-beta after radiation.

Focal radiation therapy combined with CTLA-4 blockade (ipilimumab) was tested in patients with chemo-refractory metastatic non-small-cell lung cancer. Regarding this clone: The clone's antigen remains unknown. The sample holds no much larger clone one base away, and base qualities are not on file.

V is shortened by 5 bases, J by 5 bases, and the region joining them spans 24 bases. CDR1 LNHNV and CDR2 YYDKDF were looked up in the germline V gene (reference sequence). The CDR3 spans 17 residues, from the cysteine through the phenylalanine. Just CDR3 DNA is preserved here, 51 bases in frame from base 1. Libraries were prepared through the immunoSEQ multiplex PCR assay. TCRdb took this table from immuneACCESS and kept in-frame rearrangements with V and J called. Such tables lack part of the clones; where checked against another copy, unresolved V genes explain under half of the gap, and the rest is unexplained. Recorded for this sample are 48,000 or so clones; approximately 84% of them occurred a single time. The top ten constitute around 4.9% of the sample.

The TCR comes from a human donor with non-small cell lung cancer whose response to radiotherapy plus ipilimumab could not be evaluated. The sequenced sample was peripheral blood, obtained from a patient treated with radiotherapy plus ipilimumab. The chain is made from TRBV15 and TRBJ1-1; a tentative D call is TRBD1 (6 bases match). The CDR3 region: CATSSLRTVTLGTEAFF. The DNA is TGTGCCACCAGCTCCCTAAGGACAGTCACCTTGGGGACTGAAGCTTTCTTT.